The rows below give T cell receptor beta chains drawn from one sample of a study of blood T cell repertoires in COVID-19. TCRdb keeps only in-frame clones here, not all; method: immunoSEQ multiplex PCR. The sample lists some 270,000 clones, around nine tenths occurring once. Sequencing input: PBMCs or T cells enriched from blood (not recorded which). The receptors come from a woman aged 55-70 years who had recovered from COVID-19. Each CDR3 is given with its conserved first and last residue.

V,J,CDR3
TRBV7-8,TRBJ1-3,CASSSTTTTGNTIYF
TRBV13,TRBJ2-3,CASSRREWDTQYF
TRBV6-5,TRBJ2-1,CATGTSVNSEQFF
TRBV30,TRBJ2-1,CAWNRDTIDNEQFF
TRBV12-3/TRBV12-4,TRBJ1-2,CASSLTIYGYTF
TRBV5-1,TRBJ2-3,CASSSSGTGEDTQYF
TRBV24-1,TRBJ2-3,CATESGNTDTQYF
TRBV28,TRBJ1-5,CASSRMDRPQHF
TRBV5-4,TRBJ2-1,CASSLGSGGVYNEQFF
TRBV5-8,TRBJ2-3,CASSSWGQGGFSTDTQYF
TRBV3-1/TRBV3-2,TRBJ2-1,CASSALAGWEFF
TRBV19,TRBJ1-5,CASRGTGVQPQHF
TRBV3-1/TRBV3-2,TRBJ1-2,CASSPSEGRGMAYGYTF
TRBV19,TRBJ2-5,CAIRAAEGETQYF
TRBV6-5,TRBJ2-1,CASSSPSYNEQFF
TRBV3-1/TRBV3-2,TRBJ2-1,CASSLSRLGAFREQFF
TRBV19,TRBJ1-3,CASILGGAAFSGNTIYF
TRBV19,TRBJ2-2,CASSSGLVLVTGELFF
TRBV25-1,TRBJ1-2,CASSDGARFNYGYTF
TRBV7-9,TRBJ2-1,CASSQFTSGGAYNEQFF
TRBV28,TRBJ1-5,CASTTYSNQPQHF
TRBV5-1,TRBJ1-5,CASSPTGGGDQPQHF
TRBV27,TRBJ1-5,CATSARDSNQPQHF
TRBV12-3/TRBV12-4,TRBJ1-5,CASSRYPGQPQHF
TRBV18,TRBJ1-6,CASSSGTGDSPLHF
TRBV6-5,TRBJ1-5,CASSSGSPGNQPQHF
TRBV27,TRBJ1-6,CASSLMAGGGYNSPLHF
TRBV3-1/TRBV3-2,TRBJ1-3,CASSSTGNTIYF
TRBV6-5,TRBJ2-7,CASSYSRGQNYEQYF
TRBV2,TRBJ2-1,CASSEVGGGGEQFF
TRBV7-9,TRBJ1-3,CASTAGVSGNTIYF
TRBV28,TRBJ1-4,CASSPWTGVNEKLFF
TRBV5-1,TRBJ2-2,CASSSGQPNTGELFF
TRBV9,TRBJ2-1,CASSVGTYLAGSSYNEQFF
TRBV2,TRBJ2-7,CASSPRGISYEQYF
TRBV7-6,TRBJ2-3,CASSPRPEGASTDTQYF
TRBV5-4,TRBJ2-3,CASSSFSDTQYF
TRBV6-4,TRBJ1-6,CASSRSGENSPLHF
TRBV4-2,TRBJ2-2,CASSQASGGAAGELFF
TRBV29-1,TRBJ2-5,CSVHQGAGETQYF
TRBV2,TRBJ2-6,CASRRLSSGANVLTF
TRBV5-1,TRBJ1-4,CASSTDRGYEKLFF
TRBV15,TRBJ2-3,CATRAGLRQGLGDTQYF
TRBV9,TRBJ2-2,CASSVVPGQNTGELFF
TRBV5-5,TRBJ1-3,CASKRQGPGNTIYF